Listed here are 14 T cell receptor beta chains from one sample, sequenced in a study of Graves' ophthalmopathy and Graves' hyperthyroidism. CDR3 regions of TCR beta were amplified from RNA transcripts. RT-PCR was first run with HTBI primers, then multiplex PCR in a second round. TCRdb processed the multiplex PCR reads anew with MiXCR; each CDR3 protein has one entry. The repertoire holds 350,000 to 450,000 distinct CDR3 sequences, about 17% seen once, with around 1.4% in the top ten. Sequencing was performed on peripheral blood. Receptor source: a woman younger than 35 with Graves' ophthalmopathy.

This clonotype was counted many times. The chain links TRBV6-2 or TRBV6-3 to TRBJ2-7; 11 nucleotides agree with TRBD2. Germline V gene sequence: CDR1 MNHEY, CDR2 SVGEGT. The V and J ends lost 0 bases and 0 bases, in that order; junction bases with no gene match: 4. The CDR3 totals 17 residues. The CDR3 coding sequence is TGTGCCAGCAGTTACTCCCGGGGACTAGCGGTCTCCTACGAGCAGTACTTC. Amino acids: CASSYSRGLAVSYEQYF.

There are many counts of this clonotype. The chain has TRBV3-1 and TRBJ1-1; D gene uncertain. This CDR3 comprises 13 residues. V shed 0 bases and J shed 5 bases, with 7 bases lying between them. Germline lookup yields CDR1 LGHDT and CDR2 YNNKEL (reference sequence). In DNA form, the CDR3 reads TGTGCCAGCAGCCAAGATCACCAGACTGAAGCTTTCTTT. Protein product: CASSQDHQTEAFF.

This clonotype was recorded many times. This chain joins TRBV19 and TRBJ2-7; 8 bases are a match to TRBD1. After removal of 5 bases from V and 2 bases from J, the junction contained 8 bases not matched to a gene. Germline V CDR1 and CDR2: LNHDA, SQIVND (reference sequence). The CDR3 length is 15 residues. The CDR3 reads CASSASGQVPYEQYF. As DNA, the CDR3 is TGTGCCAGTAGTGCCTCGGGACAGGTTCCCTACGAGCAGTACTTC.

This clonotype was detected many times. The J gene is TRBJ1-2, the V gene TRBV27, with 11 bases aligning to TRBD1. This CDR3 spans 15 amino acids. From germline, CDR1 is MNHEY and CDR2 SMNVEV (reference sequence). V trimming: 4 bases; J trimming: 2 bases; junction bases outside the gene matches: 3. The CDR3 coding sequence is TGTGCCAGCAGTTCCCGGACAGGGGGCAACTATGGCTACACCTTC. The encoded protein is CASSSRTGGNYGYTF.

The rearrangement joins TRBV6-5 to TRBJ2-7, with a possible D match to TRBD1 (5 bases). Deletions cut 2 bases from V and 3 bases from J, with 14 bases between. Germline CDR1 reads MNHEY; CDR2 reads SVGAGI. The CDR3 runs 15 residues. This chain's CDR3 is CASSYGAGMSYEQYF. DNA of the CDR3: TGTGCCAGCAGTTACGGGGCAGGGATGAGCTACGAGCAGTACTTC.

In its sample, this clonotype was seen many times. The CDR3 DNA sequence: TGTGCCAGCAGCGCCATGCAGGGGGCGCTTGGAAACACCATATATTTT. Protein product: CASSAMQGALGNTIYF. The chain carries TRBV11-2 and TRBJ1-3, with 8 bases fitting TRBD1. This CDR3 has 16 residues. With V trimmed by 5 bases and J by 3 bases, 9 bases remained unmatched. The germline V gene encodes CDR1 SGHAT and CDR2 FQNNGV.

This clonotype showed up many times. The CDR3 DNA sequence: TGTGCCATCAGTGAACTTACAGGGATCGGCTACACCTTC. As protein: CAISELTGIGYTF. The chain combines TRBV10-3 with TRBJ1-2; TRBD1 might be the D (6 bases). The CDR3 is 13 amino acids. Germline assignment: CDR1 ENHRY and CDR2 SYGVKD. V was trimmed by 3 bases and J by 8 bases, leaving 13 bases between them.

This clonotype occurred many times. The chain combines TRBV10-3 with TRBJ2-2; D is uncertain. Germline lookup yields CDR1 ENHRY and CDR2 SYGVKD. The ends were cut back, 3 bases at V and 5 bases at J, with 7 bases in the middle. The CDR3 loop spans 13 amino acids. CDR3: CAISDLETGELFF. The CDR3 DNA sequence: TGTGCCATCAGTGACCTGGAGACCGGGGAGCTGTTTTTT.

This clonotype came up once. The gene calls are TRBV12-3 or TRBV12-4 and TRBJ2-4; D is undetermined. V gave up 3 bases and J gave up 0 bases, with 15 bases separating them. The CDR3 covers 17 residues. CDR3 sequence (DNA): TGTGCCAGCAGTTTTTCCGGGTCCGCCTTAGCCAAAAACATTCAGTACTTC. This gives the protein CASSFSGSALAKNIQYF.

This clonotype was seen ten or more times. The chain joins TRBV28 to TRBJ1-1, with D unresolved. This CDR3 spans 13 amino acids. CDR1 and CDR2 from the germline V gene are MDHEN and SYDVKM. Trimming left V 3 bases short and J 1 base short, with 6 bases between. Here the CDR3 reads CASSFDGNTEAFF. In nucleotides, the CDR3 is TGTGCCAGCAGTTTTGACGGGAACACTGAAGCTTTCTTT.

This clonotype was seen at least ten times. V and J are TRBV19 and TRBJ1-1; D is unresolved. The V gene's germline CDR1 is LNHDA and CDR2 SQIVND (reference sequence). The V gene lost 4 bases and the J gene lost 6 bases, with 9 bases spanning the gap. The CDR3 length is 12 residues. The CDR3 coding sequence is TGTGCCAGTAGTACTCGGCAGGCTGAAGCTTTCTTT. Its protein product is CASSTRQAEAFF.

This clonotype has a count of ten or more. The chain combines TRBV5-1 with TRBJ2-7; 7 bases match TRBD1. Germline lookup yields CDR1 SGHRS and CDR2 YFSETQ. Trimming at V came to 1 base and at J to 4 bases, leaving 5 bases not matched to a gene. The CDR3 spans 14 residues. CDR3: CASSLPTGRYEQYF. The CDR3 bases are TGCGCCAGCAGCTTGCCGACAGGGAGATACGAGCAGTACTTC.

This clonotype was seen repeatedly, ten times or more. The V and J genes are TRBV30 and TRBJ1-1; 8 bases match TRBD1. CDR1 is GTSNPN, CDR2 SVGIG, per germline (reference sequence). This CDR3 has 14 amino acids. V was clipped by 4 bases and J by 0 bases; unmatched bases: 4. CDR3 residues: CAWTGQAMNTEAFF. The CDR3 bases are TGTGCCTGGACGGGACAGGCTATGAACACTGAAGCTTTCTTT.

This clonotype was picked up many times. The chain links TRBV5-1 to TRBJ1-1; possibly TRBD1 for D (6 bases). This CDR3 contains 17 residues. CDR1 SGHRS and CDR2 YFSETQ come from the germline V gene. Trimming removed 0 bases at V and 0 bases at J, with 15 bases between. The CDR3 region has the DNA TGCGCCAGCAGCTTGGTGAGGGACACCGGAATGAACACTGAAGCTTTCTTT. It specifies CASSLVRDTGMNTEAFF.